This T cell receptor beta chain is from a study of T-cell reconstitution after alpha-beta-depleted transplantation in children. The study's findings and limits: For some patients, TCRbeta diversity was high at day 60 because of recipient T cells and thymic progenitors that survived. Expanded graft clones numbering several hundred reportedly gave rise to alpha-beta T cells about two months after transplant. T-cell counts and diversity at one year following transplant were attributed mainly to newly produced T cells.

Trimming removed 4 bases at V and 2 bases at J, with 16 bases between. The CDR3 loop spans 15 amino acids. The germline V gene encodes CDR1 SGHRS and CDR2 YFSETQ. This clonotype was counted at least ten times. What it recognizes is unknown. TCRbeta library construction was performed incorporating unique molecular identifiers. TCRdb independently ran MiXCR on the PCR reads; one entry per CDR3 protein. The table has hundreds of thousands of distinct CDR3 sequences, 10% to 15% seen once. This chain connects TRBV5-1 to TRBJ2-7; tentatively, D is TRBD2 (6 bases). The clonotype was recovered from a girl aged 2 to 9 with congenital amegakaryocytic thrombocytopenia, due to receive a stem cell transplant. This material consisted of PBMCs, taken before TCRalphabeta/CD19-depleted stem cell transplant. The CDR3 DNA reads as TGCGCCAGCAGCGTGAATAGCGGTCCTACCTACGAGCAGTACTTC. It is translated as CASSVNSGPTYEQYF. Variable domain in full (rest from reference TRBV5-1 and TRBJ2-7): KAGVTQTPRYLIKTRGQQVTLSCSPISGHRSVSWYQQTPGQGLQFLFEYFSETQRNKGNFPGRFSGRQFSNSRSEMNVSTLELGDSALYLCASSVNSGPTYEQYFGPGTRLTVT.